The 27 T cell receptor beta chains below come from one sample, sequenced in a study of T-cell reconstitution after alpha-beta-depleted transplantation in children. Library preparation (for TCRbeta) was performed with unique molecular identifiers. One entry per CDR3 protein results from TCRdb running MiXCR on the PCR reads. This table has around 140,000 distinct CDR3 sequences, 8% to 10% appearing once. The sample consisted of PBMCs, mostly from graft donor cells, taken 180 days after TCRalphabeta/CD19-depleted stem cell transplant. The source is a female patient between 2 and 15 years old who had a stem cell transplant for congenital amegakaryocytic thrombocytopenia, so the T cells may come from the graft donor.

This clonotype appeared many times. The J gene is TRBJ2-1, the V gene TRBV5-6; perhaps D is TRBD1 or TRBD2 (5 bases each). The CDR3 has 16 residues. V was clipped by 0 bases and J by 3 bases, with 13 bases between them. Germline loops: CDR1 SGHDT, CDR2 YYEEEE. The CDR3 bases are TGTGCCAGCAGCTTGGGGGGGTCTGGAGTCTACAATGAGCAGTTCTTC. The encoded protein is CASSLGGSGVYNEQFF. The variable domain in full, with the rest retrieved from reference TRBV5-6 and TRBJ2-1, is DAGVTQSPTHLIKTRGQQVTLRCSPKSGHDTVSWYQQALGQGPQFIFQYYEEEERQRGNFPDRFSGHQFPNYSSELNVNALLLGDSALYLCASSLGGSGVYNEQFFGPGTRLTVL.

A note on this clonotype: The junction shows a germline mismatch at one end, possibly a read error. This chain connects TRBV6-1 to TRBJ2-3; the D gene is possibly TRBD2 (6 bases). The germline V gene has CDR1 MNHNS and CDR2 SASEGT. The CDR3 is 16 amino acids. CDR3 coding DNA: TGTGCCAGCAGTGAATTCCAGGGACTTTACACAGATACCCAGTATTTT. Residues: CASSEFQGLYTDTQYF.

This clonotype appeared many times. This chain links TRBV12-3 or TRBV12-4 with TRBJ2-7; the D gene is possibly TRBD2 (6 bases). The CDR3 runs 15 residues. The ends were cut back, 3 bases at V and 6 bases at J, with 18 bases in the middle. CDR3 in amino acids: CASSLKGLGIGEQYF. The CDR3, as DNA: TGTGCCAGCAGTTTGAAGGGACTGGGTATTGGCGAGCAGTACTTC.

This clonotype appeared many times. This chain uses TRBV27 with TRBJ1-4, with D possibly being TRBD1 (5 bases). The V and J ends lost 4 bases and 5 bases respectively, with 14 bases between them. Germline lookup yields CDR1 MNHEY and CDR2 SMNVEV (reference sequence). The CDR3 covers 15 residues. This chain's CDR3 is CASSSVQDRNEKLFF. The CDR3, as DNA: TGTGCCAGCAGTTCCGTACAGGATCGCAATGAAAAACTGTTTTTT. Full variable domain (remainder filled in from reference TRBV27 and TRBJ1-4): EAQVTQNPRYLITVTGKKLTVTCSQNMNHEYMSWYRQDPGLGLRQIYYSMNVEVTDKGDVPEGYKVSRKEKRNFPLILESPSPNQTSLYFCASSSVQDRNEKLFFGSGTQLSVL.

This clonotype was found a few times. The chain combines TRBV28 with TRBJ2-5, with 11 bases lining up with TRBD1. This CDR3 is built from 15 residues. The trim removed 6 bases at V and 6 bases at J, leaving 9 bases unmatched. CDR1 and CDR2 (germline): MDHEN, SYDVKM. CDR3 sequence reads: CASRLDRGRIQTQYF. For the CDR3, the DNA is TGTGCCAGCAGATTGGACAGGGGGCGGATACAGACCCAGTACTTC.

This clonotype showed up many times. The J gene is TRBJ2-5, the V gene TRBV12-3 or TRBV12-4; 11 positions match TRBD2. The CDR3 has 17 amino acids. V shed 3 bases, J shed 2 bases, and the junction held 8 bases outside the gene matches. This CDR3 reads CASSFGASGGPQETQYF. The CDR3 DNA reads TGTGCCAGCAGTTTTGGGGCTAGCGGGGGGCCTCAAGAGACCCAGTACTTC.

This clonotype appeared many times. The genes are TRBV4-2 and TRBJ2-1; possibly TRBD2 for D (6 bases). This CDR3 contains 16 residues. V was clipped by 0 bases and J by 0 bases, with 9 bases between them. In germline, CDR1 is LGHNA, CDR2 YNFKEQ. The CDR3 coding sequence is TGTGCCAGCAGCCAAGATTTGCGGGACTCCTACAATGAGCAGTTCTTC. This gives the protein CASSQDLRDSYNEQFF.

This clonotype appeared many times. The chain is built from TRBV7-2 and TRBJ2-7, with TRBD2 identical over 8 bases. CDR1 is SGHTA, CDR2 FQGNSA, per germline. V dropped 1 base and J dropped 3; count of bases not matched to a gene: 2. This CDR3 region has 14 residues. CDR3 DNA: TGTGCCAGCAGCTTAGTAGCGGGAAACTACGAGCAGTACTTC. It encodes CASSLVAGNYEQYF.

The V call is TRBV25-1, the J call TRBJ2-7; D not certain. Deletions cut 3 bases from V and 0 bases from J, with 9 bases between. Per germline, CDR1 MGHDK and CDR2 SYGVNS. This CDR3 region has 14 residues. CDR3 DNA sequence: TGTGCCAGCAGTGATGTAGTGAGCTCCTACGAGCAGTACTTC. Its translation: CASSDVVSSYEQYF.

This clonotype appeared many times. The chain employs TRBV5-1 and TRBJ1-1; maybe TRBD1 (6 bases). CDR3 size: 14 residues. Germline CDR1 is SGHRS and CDR2 is YFSETQ. The V end was cut by 2 bases, the J end by 5 bases, with 13 bases between. CDR3 protein: CASSLTRGRTEAFF. The CDR3 bases are TGCGCCAGCAGCTTAACCAGGGGACGGACTGAAGCTTTCTTT.

In the case of this clonotype: A much larger clone is a single base away; this may be a read error. The chain has TRBV7-6 and TRBJ2-1, with D possibly matching TRBD2 (5 bases). V lost 2 bases, J lost 11 bases, and 16 bases lay in between. This CDR3 is 14 amino acids long. CDR1 and CDR2 from the germline V gene are SGHVS and FNYEAQ. CDR3 region: CASSLNRLANQQFF. The CDR3 bases are TGTGCCAGCAGCTTAAATCGTCTAGCTAATCAGCAGTTCTTC.

This clonotype was seen more than once but under ten times. The chain has TRBV7-4 and TRBJ1-6; no reliable D call. Trimming removed 2 bases at V and 10 bases at J, with 6 bases between. CDR1 and CDR2 from the germline V gene are SGHVT and SQSDAQ. This CDR3 region has 12 residues. The CDR3: CASSLMRSPLHF. The CDR3 nucleotides are TGTGCCAGCAGCTTAATGAGATCACCCCTCCACTTT.

This clonotype was observed at least ten times. The J gene is TRBJ1-1, the V gene TRBV7-6; no definite D call. CDR3 length equals 13 residues. Germline assignment: CDR1 SGHVS and CDR2 FNYEAQ. The V and J ends lost 1 base and 0 bases respectively, with 3 bases between them. CDR3 region: CASSLVLNTEAFF. DNA for the CDR3: TGTGCCAGCAGCTTAGTCTTGAACACTGAAGCTTTCTTT.

This clonotype was seen ten or more times. The rearrangement joins TRBV7-9 to TRBJ1-1, with D unresolved. From germline, CDR1 is SEHNR and CDR2 FQNEAQ (reference sequence). Trimming stripped 3 bases from V and 4 bases from J, with 6 bases between. The CDR3 has 12 amino acids. The CDR3 here is CASSFEITEAFF. In nucleotides, the CDR3 is TGTGCCAGCAGCTTCGAGATCACTGAAGCTTTCTTT.

This clonotype has a handful of counts. The V call is TRBV5-1, the J call TRBJ2-5; the D call may be TRBD1 or TRBD2 (5 bases each). V was trimmed by 2 bases and J by 3 bases, leaving 14 bases between them. The CDR3 runs 15 residues. Germline CDR1 reads SGHRS; CDR2 reads YFSETQ. The CDR3 nucleotides are TGCGCCAGCAGCTTCCTTGGGACGGCTAAAGAGACCCAGTACTTC. Translated: CASSFLGTAKETQYF. The variable domain in full, completed from reference TRBV5-1 and TRBJ2-5, reads KAGVTQTPRYLIKTRGQQVTLSCSPISGHRSVSWYQQTPGQGLQFLFEYFSETQRNKGNFPGRFSGRQFSNSRSEMNVSTLELGDSALYLCASSFLGTAKETQYFGPGTRLLVL.

The sample holds many counts of this clonotype. This rearrangement joins TRBV3-1 to TRBJ2-2; D perhaps matches TRBD2 (7 bases). With 1 base removed from V and 8 bases from J, the gap between germline ends came to 11 bases. Germline loops: CDR1 LGHDT, CDR2 YNNKEL (reference sequence). The CDR3 spans 14 residues. DNA of the CDR3: TGTGCCAGCAGCCAAGTTGCGGGGGCTGGGGAGCTGTTTTTT. Its protein is CASSQVAGAGELFF.

The J gene is TRBJ2-3, the V gene TRBV5-4; 7 bases match TRBD1. The junction had 6 bases not matched to a gene; V was cut back by 0 bases and J by 5 bases. The germline V gene encodes CDR1 SGHNT and CDR2 YYREEE (reference sequence). This CDR3 has 15 residues. The chain's CDR3 is CASSLVRGRVDTQYF. The CDR3 DNA follows: TGTGCCAGCAGCTTGGTGAGGGGGCGCGTAGATACGCAGTATTTT.

This clonotype was recorded a few times. The rearrangement uses TRBV20-1 and TRBJ2-7; TRBD2 aligns across 7 bases. Germline CDR1 reads DFQATT; CDR2 reads SNEGSKA (reference sequence). With 4 bases clipped from V and 3 bases from J, the junction kept 6 bases outside the gene matches. The CDR3 has 13 amino acids. The CDR3 spells CSATRAGDYEQYF. In DNA form, the CDR3 reads TGCAGTGCTACTAGGGCGGGAGACTACGAGCAGTACTTC.

This clonotype has ten or more counts. The rearrangement joins TRBV6-2 or TRBV6-3 to TRBJ2-1, with D unresolved. The V gene lost 7 bases and the J gene lost 9 bases, with 13 bases spanning the gap. Germline CDR1 and CDR2: MNHEY and SVGEGT. The CDR3 runs 12 residues. The CDR3 DNA is TGTGCCAGCAACGGTCCCGTTCCTGAGCAGTTCTTC. Translating gives CASNGPVPEQFF.

A few counts support this clonotype. An end of the junction differs from the germline gene, which may be a read error. This chain connects TRBV5-1 to TRBJ2-2; 8 positions match TRBD1. CDR1 is SGHRS, CDR2 YFSETQ, per germline. CDR3 size: 17 residues. CDR3 bases: TGCGCCAGCAGTTTGGGACAGGCATTATACCTGGCCGGGGAGCTGTTTTTT. Translation gives CASSLGQALYLAGELFF.

This chain joins TRBV7-9 and TRBJ2-1; a possible D gene is TRBD2 (5 bases). Between the trimmed V and J ends, which lost 7 bases and 8 bases, there was a span of 9 bases. The length of the CDR3 is 11 residues. Germline V gene data show CDR1 as SEHNR and CDR2 as FQNEAQ (reference sequence). In DNA, the CDR3 is TGTGCCAGCACCTTTAGCGATGAGCAGTTCTTC. Its protein product is CASTFSDEQFF.

This clonotype was counted many times. The chain recombines TRBV12-3 or TRBV12-4 with TRBJ1-4; 10 bases fit TRBD1. The V and J ends lost 6 bases and 6 bases, in that order; junction bases with no gene match: 4. The CDR3 extends over 14 amino acids. CDR3 residues: CASRSDRGYEKLFF. CDR3 nucleotide sequence: TGTGCCAGCAGATCGGACAGGGGGTATGAAAAACTGTTTTTT.

This clonotype was seen ten or more times. CDR3 bases: TGCAGTGCTGCCGCCGGAGGCAATGAGCAGTTCTTC. Translated: CSAAAGGNEQFF. The rearrangement uses TRBV20-1 and TRBJ2-1, with D possibly matching TRBD2 (5 bases). The CDR3 totals 12 residues. Germline V gene sequence: CDR1 DFQATT, CDR2 SNEGSKA (reference sequence). Trimming took 5 bases from V and 6 from J, leaving 11 bases between them.

Worth noting for this clonotype: Relative to the germline gene, one junction end is altered; a read error may explain this. The chain recombines TRBV18 with TRBJ2-7, with 9 positions matching TRBD2. Germline V gene sequence: CDR1 KGHSH, CDR2 LQKENI. The CDR3 extends over 15 amino acids. The CDR3 region is CAGSAGTSRNYEQYF. For the CDR3, the DNA is TGTGCCGGCTCAGCGGGGACTAGCCGAAACTACGAGCAGTACTTC.

This clonotype showed up just a few times. The chain has TRBV10-3 and TRBJ2-2, with 8 bases lining up with TRBD2. Germline CDR1 and CDR2: ENHRY and SYGVKD. The CDR3 totals 15 residues. J was trimmed by 1 base and V by 8 bases; bases with no gene match: 6. This CDR3 reads CAIRGLAGNTGELFF. The CDR3 bases are TGTGCCATCCGAGGTCTAGCGGGGAACACCGGGGAGCTGTTTTTT.

The chain employs TRBV15 and TRBJ1-6; D gene uncertain. Trimming removed 5 bases at V and 7 bases at J, with 12 bases between. The CDR3 is 14 residues long. The germline V gene has CDR1 LNHNV and CDR2 YYDKDF (reference sequence). CDR3 residues: CATSPRMENSPLHF. CDR3 in DNA: TGTGCCACCAGCCCACGTATGGAGAATTCACCCCTCCACTTT.

This clonotype was seen repeatedly, ten times or more. This sequence joins TRBV4-1 and TRBJ2-7; D remains unclear. V lost 4 bases to trimming and J lost 0 bases, with 7 bases between them. The CDR3 is 13 amino acids. Germline assignment: CDR1 MGHRA and CDR2 YSYEKL. CDR3: CASSRTVSYEQYF. The DNA for the CDR3 is TGCGCCAGCAGCCGAACAGTCTCCTACGAGCAGTACTTC.